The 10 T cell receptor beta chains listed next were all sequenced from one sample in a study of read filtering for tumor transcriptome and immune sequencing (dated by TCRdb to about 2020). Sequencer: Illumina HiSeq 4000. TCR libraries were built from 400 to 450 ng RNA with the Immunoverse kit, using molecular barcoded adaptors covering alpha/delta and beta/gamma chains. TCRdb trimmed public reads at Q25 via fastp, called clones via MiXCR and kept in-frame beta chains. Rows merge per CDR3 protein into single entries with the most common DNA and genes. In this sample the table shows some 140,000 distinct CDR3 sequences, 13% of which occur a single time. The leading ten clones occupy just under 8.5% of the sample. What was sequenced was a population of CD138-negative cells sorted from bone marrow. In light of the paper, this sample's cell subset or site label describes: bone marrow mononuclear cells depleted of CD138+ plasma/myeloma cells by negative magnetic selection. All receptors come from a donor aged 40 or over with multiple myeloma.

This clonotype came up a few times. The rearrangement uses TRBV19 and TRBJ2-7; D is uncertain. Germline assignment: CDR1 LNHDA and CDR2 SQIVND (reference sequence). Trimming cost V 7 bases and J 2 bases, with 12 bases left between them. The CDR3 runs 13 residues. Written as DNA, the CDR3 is TGTGCCAGTACCCCGCCTGGCACCTACGAGCAGTACTTC. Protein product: CASTPPGTYEQYF.

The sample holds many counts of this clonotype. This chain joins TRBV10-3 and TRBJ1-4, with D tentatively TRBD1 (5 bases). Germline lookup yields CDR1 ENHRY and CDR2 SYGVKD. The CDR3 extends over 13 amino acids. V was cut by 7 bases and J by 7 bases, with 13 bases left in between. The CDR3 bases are TGTGCCATCACCGGGGGAGGCGGTGAAAAACTGTTTTTT. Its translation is CAITGGGGEKLFF.

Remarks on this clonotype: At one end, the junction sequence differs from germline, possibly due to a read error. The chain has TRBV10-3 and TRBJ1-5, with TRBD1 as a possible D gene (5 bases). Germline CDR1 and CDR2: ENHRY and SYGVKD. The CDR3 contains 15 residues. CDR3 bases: TGTACCATCAGTGAGTCGTCCGACCGGGGGGAGCCCCAGCATTTT. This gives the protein CTISESSDRGEPQHF.

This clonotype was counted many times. Here the CDR3 reads CAWSAPPGLGNEQFF. In DNA form, the CDR3 reads TGTGCCTGGAGTGCCCCACCGGGACTCGGAAATGAGCAGTTCTTC. The chain carries TRBV30 and TRBJ2-1, with a possible D match to TRBD2 (6 bases). Germline V gene data show CDR1 as GTSNPN and CDR2 as SVGIG (reference sequence). The CDR3 totals 15 residues. The ends were cut back, 1 base at V and 7 bases at J, with 17 bases in the middle.

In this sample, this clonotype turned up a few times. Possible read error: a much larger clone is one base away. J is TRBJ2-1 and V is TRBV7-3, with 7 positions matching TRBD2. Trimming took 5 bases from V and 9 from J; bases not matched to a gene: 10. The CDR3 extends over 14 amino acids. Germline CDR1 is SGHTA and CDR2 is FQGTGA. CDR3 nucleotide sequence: TGTGCCAGCAGCGCGTTTCGGGGGGTCAGTGAGCAGTTCTTC. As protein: CASSAFRGVSEQFF.

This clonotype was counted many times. The CDR3 reads CASRGLAGVSYNEQFF. CDR3 DNA: TGTGCCAGCAGAGGGCTAGCGGGAGTAAGCTACAATGAGCAGTTCTTC. The rearrangement uses TRBV2 and TRBJ2-1, with 10 bases identical to TRBD2. This CDR3 is built from 16 residues. Germline CDR1 reads SNHLY; CDR2 reads FYNNEI. V lost 6 bases, J lost 3 bases, and 8 bases stayed unmatched.

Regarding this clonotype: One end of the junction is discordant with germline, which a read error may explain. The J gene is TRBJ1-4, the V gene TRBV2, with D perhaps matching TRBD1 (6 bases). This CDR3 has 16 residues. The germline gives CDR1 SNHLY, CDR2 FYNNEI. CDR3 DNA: TGTGCCTGCAGGAAGGGGCAGGGGAATTCTAGTGAAAAACTGTTTTTT. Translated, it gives CACRKGQGNSSEKLFF.

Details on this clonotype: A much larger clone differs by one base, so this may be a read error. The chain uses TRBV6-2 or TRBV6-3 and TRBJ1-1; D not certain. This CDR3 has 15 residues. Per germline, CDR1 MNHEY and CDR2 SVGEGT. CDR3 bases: TGTGCCGGCAGTTATTTCGAACAGATGAACACTGAAGCTTTCTTT. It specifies CAGSYFEQMNTEAFF.

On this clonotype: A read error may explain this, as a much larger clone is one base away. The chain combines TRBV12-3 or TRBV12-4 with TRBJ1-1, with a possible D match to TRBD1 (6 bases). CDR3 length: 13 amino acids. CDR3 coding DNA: TGTGCCCGCAGTTTGGAGGGACACCTTGAAGCTTTCTTT. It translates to CARSLEGHLEAFF.

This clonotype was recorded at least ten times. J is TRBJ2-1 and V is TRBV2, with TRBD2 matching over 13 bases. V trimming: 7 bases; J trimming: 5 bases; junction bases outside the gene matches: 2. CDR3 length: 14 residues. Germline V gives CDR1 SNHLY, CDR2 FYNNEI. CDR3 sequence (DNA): TGTGCCAGCACTGGGACTAGCGGGAACAATGAGCAGTTCTTC. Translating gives CASTGTSGNNEQFF.